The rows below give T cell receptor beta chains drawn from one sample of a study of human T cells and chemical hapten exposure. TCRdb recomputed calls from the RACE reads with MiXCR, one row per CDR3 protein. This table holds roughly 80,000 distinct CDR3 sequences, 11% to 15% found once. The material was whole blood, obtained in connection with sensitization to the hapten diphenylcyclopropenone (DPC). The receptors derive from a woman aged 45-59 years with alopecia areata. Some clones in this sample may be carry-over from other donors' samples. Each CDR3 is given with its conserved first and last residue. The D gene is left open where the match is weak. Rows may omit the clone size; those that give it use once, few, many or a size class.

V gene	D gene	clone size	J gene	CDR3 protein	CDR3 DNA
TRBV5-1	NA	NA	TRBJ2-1	CASSPQWDEQFF	TGCGCCAGCAGCCCGCAGTGGGATGAGCAGTTCTTC
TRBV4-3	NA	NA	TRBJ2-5	CASSPADSGETQYF	TGCGCCAGCAGCCCTGCGGACAGTGGAGAGACCCAGTACTTC
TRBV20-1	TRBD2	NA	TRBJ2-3	CSATGLGTDTQYF	TGCAGTGCTACGGGACTAGGGACAGATACGCAGTATTTT
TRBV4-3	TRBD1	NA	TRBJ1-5	CASSRDTGGFQHF	TGCGCCAGCAGCCGGGACACAGGGGGATTCCAGCATTTT
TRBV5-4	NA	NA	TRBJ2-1	CASSPRGVGAVDEQFF	TGTGCCAGCAGCCCAAGAGGGGTCGGGGCGGTAGATGAGCAGTTCTTC
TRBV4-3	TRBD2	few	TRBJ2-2	CASSQVLQREIITGELFF	TGCGCCAGCAGCCAAGTGCTCCAGCGGGAGATCATCACCGGGGAGCTGTTTTTT
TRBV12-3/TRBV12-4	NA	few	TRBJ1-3	CASSLAREDPIYF	TGTGCCAGCAGTTTAGCTCGGGAAGATCCCATATATTTT
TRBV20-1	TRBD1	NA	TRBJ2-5	CSARGTGGRETQYF	TGCAGTGCTAGGGGCACAGGGGGCCGAGAGACCCAGTACTTC
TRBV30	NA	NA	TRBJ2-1	CAGGSYNEQFF	TGTGCCGGTGGGAGCTACAATGAGCAGTTCTTC
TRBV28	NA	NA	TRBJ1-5	CASSFDGGPHQPQHF	TGTGCCAGCAGTTTCGACGGGGGCCCTCATCAGCCCCAGCATTTT
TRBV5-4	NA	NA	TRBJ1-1	CASSLATGTEAFF	TGTGCCAGCAGCTTGGCCACGGGTACTGAAGCTTTCTTT
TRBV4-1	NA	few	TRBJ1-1	CASSQDTTGATEAFF	TGCGCCAGCAGCCAAGATACCACAGGTGCCACTGAAGCTTTCTTT
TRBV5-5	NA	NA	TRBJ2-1	CASSLDPSPNEQFF	TGTGCCAGCAGCTTGGACCCCTCGCCCAATGAGCAGTTCTTC
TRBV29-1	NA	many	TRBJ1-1	CSLRWGTEAFF	TGCAGCCTCCGCTGGGGAACTGAAGCTTTCTTT
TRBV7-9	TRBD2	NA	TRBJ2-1	CASSSRLAGYNEQFF	TGTGCCAGCAGCTCAAGACTAGCGGGGTACAATGAGCAGTTCTTC
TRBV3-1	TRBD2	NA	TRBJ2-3	CASSQGTSGTRTDTQYF	TGTGCCAGCAGCCAAGGGACTAGCGGGACCCGCACAGATACGCAGTATTTT
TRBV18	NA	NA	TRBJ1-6	CASSPETNSPLHF	TGTGCCAGCTCACCCGAGACTAATTCACCCCTCCACTTT
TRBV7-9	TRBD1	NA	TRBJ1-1	CASRPDRVAEAFF	TGTGCCAGCAGACCAGACAGGGTCGCTGAAGCTTTCTTT
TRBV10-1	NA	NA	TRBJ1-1	CASSPGTMNTEAFF	TGCGCCAGCAGTCCCGGGACAATGAACACTGAAGCTTTCTTT
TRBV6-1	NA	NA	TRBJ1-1	CASSEARVRNTEAFF	TGTGCCAGCAGTGAAGCGAGGGTTAGGAACACTGAAGCTTTCTTT
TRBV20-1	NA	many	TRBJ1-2	CSARFGEINGYTF	TGCAGTGCTAGATTTGGCGAGATCAATGGCTACACCTTC
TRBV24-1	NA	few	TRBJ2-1	CATSDTLPGNEQFF	TGTGCCACCAGTGATACTCTCCCGGGGAATGAGCAGTTCTTC
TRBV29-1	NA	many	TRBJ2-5	CSVGTQQETQYF	TGCAGCGTTGGAACCCAGCAAGAGACCCAGTACTTC
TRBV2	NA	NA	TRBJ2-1	CASSPSEFSEQFF	TGTGCCAGCAGCCCCAGCGAGTTCAGTGAGCAGTTCTTC
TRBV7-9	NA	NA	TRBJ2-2	CASSPGVAGELFF	TGTGCCAGCAGCCCTGGGGTCGCCGGGGAGCTGTTTTTT
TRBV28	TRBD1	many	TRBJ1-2	CASSLWQGEVGYTF	TGTGCCAGCAGTTTATGGCAGGGGGAAGTTGGCTACACCTTC
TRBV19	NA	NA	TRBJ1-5	CASTTRAGPQHF	TGTGCCAGTACCACGCGTGCTGGGCCCCAGCATTTT
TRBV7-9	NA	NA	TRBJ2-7	CASSPAAAAHTYEQYF	TGTGCCAGCAGCCCAGCGGCGGCCGCGCATACCTACGAGCAGTACTTC
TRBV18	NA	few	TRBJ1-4	CASSPNGQESITSNEKLFF	TGTGCCAGCTCGCCCAACGGACAAGAGTCAATTACAAGTAATGAAAAACTGTTTTTT
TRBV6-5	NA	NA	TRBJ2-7	CASSYDYRSYEQYF	TGTGCCAGCAGTTACGACTATCGTTCCTACGAGCAGTACTTC
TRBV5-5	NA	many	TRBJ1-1	CASSLTGMNTEAFF	TGTGCCAGCAGCCTAACAGGGATGAACACTGAAGCTTTCTTT
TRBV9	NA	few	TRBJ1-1	CASSVVEDEAFF	TGTGCCAGCAGCGTAGTTGAAGATGAAGCTTTCTTT
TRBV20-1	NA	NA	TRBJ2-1	CSALPWEGSYNEQFF	TGCAGTGCCCTCCCCTGGGAAGGGAGCTACAATGAGCAGTTCTTC
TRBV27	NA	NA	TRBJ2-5	CASSYGITGETQYF	TGTGCCAGCAGTTATGGAATCACTGGAGAGACCCAGTACTTC
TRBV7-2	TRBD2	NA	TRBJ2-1	CASSYGLAGGNEQFF	TGTGCCAGCAGCTACGGACTAGCGGGAGGCAATGAGCAGTTCTTC
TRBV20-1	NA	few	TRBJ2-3	CSARPPLGTDTQYF	TGCAGTGCTAGACCCCCCCTAGGGACAGATACGCAGTATTTT
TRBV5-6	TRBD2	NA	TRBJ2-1	CASSLVGGSGAFF	TGTGCCAGCAGCTTGGTTGGCGGGAGTGGCGCGTTCTTC
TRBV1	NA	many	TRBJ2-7	CTSSQDRTKTYEQYF	TGCACCAGCAGCCAAGATCGGACTAAAACGTACGAGCAGTACTTC
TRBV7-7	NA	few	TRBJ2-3	CASSRDRGTDTQYF	TGTGCCAGCAGCCGAGACAGAGGCACAGATACGCAGTATTTT
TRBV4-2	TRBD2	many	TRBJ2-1	CASSQGLAGDNEQFF	TGTGCCAGCAGCCAAGGACTAGCGGGAGACAATGAGCAGTTCTTC
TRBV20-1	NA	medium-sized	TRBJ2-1	CSARVEGRPYNEQFF	TGCAGTGCTAGAGTAGAAGGAAGACCCTACAATGAGCAGTTCTTC
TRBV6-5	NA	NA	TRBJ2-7	CASSSPPYEQYF	TGTGCCAGCAGCTCGCCGCCCTACGAGCAGTACTTC
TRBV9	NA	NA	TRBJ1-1	CASSIQRNTEAFF	TGTGCCAGCAGTATACAGCGGAACACTGAAGCTTTCTTT
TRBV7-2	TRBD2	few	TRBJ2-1	CASSPSGTSGFREQFF	TGTGCCAGCAGCCCTTCCGGGACTAGCGGGTTCAGAGAGCAGTTCTTC
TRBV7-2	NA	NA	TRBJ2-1	CASRNYNEQFF	TGTGCCAGTCGGAACTACAATGAGCAGTTCTTC